These 24 T cell receptor beta chains originate from one sample sequenced in a study of shared clonotypes between healthy human individuals. Terminally differentiated effector memory CD45RA+ cells were excluded by CCR7 positive selection of CD45RO-negative cells. Assay: immunoSEQ multiplex PCR; the TCRdb copy retains only in-frame clones and omits some. The sample has more than 2 million clones; about 95% are singletons. The sample comprised naive CD8+ T cells sorted from blood. The source is a man aged 18 to 35 in good health.

J is TRBJ1-4 and V is TRBV6-5; the D gene is possibly TRBD1 (5 bases). The germline V gene encodes CDR1 MNHEY and CDR2 SVGAGI. V was trimmed by 5 bases and J by 8 bases, leaving 18 bases between them. This CDR3 is 15 amino acids long. The CDR3 here is CASSPGGEWREKLFF. In DNA, the CDR3 is TGTGCCAGCAGTCCCGGGGGGGAATGGCGCGAAAAACTGTTTTTT.

As for this clone: Other DNA sequences in this sample translate to the same CDR3. The CDR3 loop reads CASRDSYNEQFF. CDR3 nucleotide sequence: TGCGCCAGCAGGGACAGTTACAATGAGCAGTTCTTC. The V gene is TRBV5-1, the J gene TRBJ2-1, with D perhaps TRBD1 (6 bases). The CDR3 loop spans 12 amino acids. V was clipped by 5 bases and J by 4 bases, with 7 bases between them. The V gene's germline CDR1 is SGHRS and CDR2 YFSETQ.

This clone was found once. The chain joins TRBV9 to TRBJ1-6; TRBD1 might be the D (5 bases). V lost 3 bases to trimming and J lost 5 bases, with 9 bases between them. The CDR3 runs 14 residues. Germline V gives CDR1 SGDLS, CDR2 YYNGEE. DNA for the CDR3: TGTGCCAGCAGCGAGACAGAAGATAATTCACCCCTCCACTTT. It codes for CASSETEDNSPLHF.

The chain employs TRBV27 and TRBJ1-5, with D possibly matching TRBD1 (6 bases). V lost 6 bases, J lost 7 bases, and 19 bases lay in between. The CDR3 is made up of 15 amino acids. Germline V gives CDR1 MNHEY, CDR2 SMNVEV (reference sequence). The CDR3 nucleotides are TGTGCCAGCAGGGCTACAGGGTCCGGAGGGCAGCCCCAGCATTTT. Translating it yields CASRATGSGGQPQHF.

In its sample, this clone was seen once. The chain has TRBV6-1 and TRBJ2-1; possible D gene TRBD1, 5 bases. The length of the CDR3 is 14 residues. Germline V gene sequence: CDR1 MNHNS, CDR2 SASEGT. V lost 3 bases and J 4 bases, leaving 10 bases between the germline ends. CDR3 sequence reads: CASSEFDSYNEQFF. The CDR3, as DNA: TGTGCCAGCAGTGAGTTCGACAGTTACAATGAGCAGTTCTTC.

This chain uses TRBV6-5 with TRBJ2-1, with 7 bases fitting TRBD2. The CDR3 has 15 residues. Germline CDR1 reads MNHEY; CDR2 reads SVGAGI. The junction had 15 bases not matched to a gene; V was cut back by 6 bases and J by 10 bases. In DNA form, the CDR3 reads TGTGCCAGCAGGGAGGGGAGGGTGTTGAACGGGGAGCAGTTCTTC. Translation gives CASREGRVLNGEQFF.

On this clone itself: The sample holds other DNA sequences that translate to the same CDR3. The gene calls are TRBV29-1 and TRBJ2-2; the D is unclear. Germline V gene data show CDR1 as SQVTM and CDR2 as ANQGSEA. The CDR3 contains 13 residues. The V gene lost 1 base and the J gene lost 1 base, with 4 bases spanning the gap. This CDR3 is CSVEGVNTGELFF. CDR3 DNA sequence: TGCAGCGTTGAAGGTGTGAACACCGGGGAGCTGTTTTTT.

The chain combines TRBV4-1 with TRBJ1-2; 9 bases match TRBD1. The ends lost 3 bases at V and 3 bases at J; junction bases unmatched: 11. CDR1 MGHRA and CDR2 YSYEKL come from the germline V gene. CDR3 length: 17 amino acids. The CDR3: CASSQRDTGGADYGYTF. The DNA of the CDR3 is TGCGCCAGCAGCCAGAGGGACACAGGGGGCGCTGACTATGGCTACACCTTC.

This chain uses TRBV7-9 with TRBJ2-5; the match to TRBD1 covers 7 bases. The CDR3 length is 14 residues. Germline CDR1 SEHNR, CDR2 FQNEAQ (reference sequence). V was pared by 5 bases and J by 7 bases, with 10 bases of the junction left unmatched. The CDR3 region has the DNA TGTGCCAGCAGCGCTTCGGGACAGTCGTGGACCCAGTACTTC. Protein product: CASSASGQSWTQYF.

The rearrangement joins TRBV5-1 to TRBJ2-5, with 10 bases identical to TRBD2. The V gene's germline CDR1 is SGHRS and CDR2 YFSETQ. The CDR3 sequence is 18 residues long. Unmatched junction bases numbered 16, after V lost 3 bases and J lost 5 bases. DNA for the CDR3: TGCGCCAGCAGCTCCACAGGCCTAGCGGGAGCAGGGTATGAGACCCAGTACTTC. This encodes CASSSTGLAGAGYETQYF.

This clone occurred a few times. At the DNA level, this CDR3 is encoded by other sequences in the same sample as well. The J gene is TRBJ1-5, the V gene TRBV27; 8 positions agree with TRBD1. The ends lost 5 bases at V and 2 bases at J; junction bases unmatched: 2. From germline, CDR1 is MNHEY and CDR2 SMNVEV (reference sequence). CDR3 size: 14 residues. CDR3 nucleotides: TGTGCCAGCAGTGTGACAGGGGGCAATCAGCCCCAGCATTTT. This encodes CASSVTGGNQPQHF.

This chain joins TRBV27 and TRBJ1-1; tentatively, D is TRBD1 (6 bases). This CDR3 has 14 amino acids. Trimming left V 5 bases short and J 1 base short, with 11 bases between. Germline V gene data show CDR1 as MNHEY and CDR2 as SMNVEV (reference sequence). CDR3 sequence: CASSIRQENTEAFF. The CDR3 DNA reads as TGTGCCAGCAGTATCAGACAGGAGAACACTGAAGCTTTCTTT.

The chain employs TRBV5-6 and TRBJ1-4, with D perhaps TRBD1 (5 bases). Germline CDR1 SGHDT, CDR2 YYEEEE. This CDR3 spans 15 amino acids. V was pared by 4 bases and J by 8 bases, with 18 bases between. CDR3 nucleotides: TGTGCCAGCAGCCCGAGGGGCGGGAATCAGGAAAAACTGTTTTTT. It codes for CASSPRGGNQEKLFF.

The rearrangement joins TRBV9 to TRBJ2-1; D unresolved. Germline CDR1 and CDR2: SGDLS and YYNGEE. Trimming removed 0 bases at V and 6 bases at J, with 10 bases between. This CDR3 spans 14 amino acids. The CDR3 DNA follows: TGTGCCAGCAGCGTAGATCTCTCACGCAATGAGCAGTTCTTC. Its translation is CASSVDLSRNEQFF.

This clone was picked up one time. Written as DNA, the CDR3 is TGTGCCATCAGTGAGTATACAGGTTTCGAGCAGTACTTC. It yields the protein CAISEYTGFEQYF. The V call is TRBV10-3, the J call TRBJ2-7; TRBD1 is a possible D gene (5 bases). The germline V gene has CDR1 ENHRY and CDR2 SYGVKD. The CDR3 totals 13 residues. V was trimmed by 1 base and J by 6 bases, leaving 10 bases between them.

Note on this clone: Different DNA sequences within this sample yield the same CDR3. The chain joins TRBV30 to TRBJ2-2; D is undetermined. The V gene lost 4 bases and the J gene lost 2 bases, with 5 bases spanning the gap. Per the germline V gene, CDR1 is GTSNPN and CDR2 is SVGIG (reference sequence). The CDR3 is 12 residues long. The DNA for the CDR3 is TGTGCCTGGACAGAAAACACCGGGGAGCTGTTTTTT. Its translation: CAWTENTGELFF.

The V and J genes are TRBV13 and TRBJ2-3; weak D call: TRBD2 (6 bases). Trimming pared 5 bases from V and 3 bases from J, leaving 12 bases between. Germline loops: CDR1 PRHDT, CDR2 FYEKMQ (reference sequence). This CDR3 contains 14 residues. DNA for the CDR3: TGTGCCAGCAGCCCGTGGGGGGAAACAGATACGCAGTATTTT. Residues: CASSPWGETDTQYF.

V is TRBV9 and J is TRBJ1-4; unclear D gene. V was trimmed by 0 bases and J by 0 bases, leaving 12 bases between them. CDR1 is SGDLS and CDR2 is YYNGEE in the germline V gene. The CDR3 extends over 17 amino acids. This CDR3 is CASSVASDGATNEKLFF. DNA of the CDR3: TGTGCCAGCAGCGTAGCCTCGGACGGCGCAACTAATGAAAAACTGTTTTTT.

The rearrangement joins TRBV29-1 to TRBJ1-2; D is undetermined. From germline, CDR1 is SQVTM and CDR2 ANQGSEA. Trimming took off 3 bases at V and 4 bases at J, with 12 bases between the two ends. The CDR3 has 13 amino acids. The CDR3: CSVDPASGYGYTF. The CDR3 coding sequence is TGCAGCGTTGACCCGGCCTCGGGCTATGGCTACACCTTC.

V gene TRBV10-3 combines with J gene TRBJ2-7, with TRBD2 matching over 12 bases. The V and J ends lost 6 bases and 3 bases, in that order; junction bases with no gene match: 6. The CDR3 is 15 amino acids. CDR1 and CDR2 from the germline V gene are ENHRY and SYGVKD. CDR3 sequence (DNA): TGTGCCATCAGGGGGACTAGCGGGTACCACTACGAGCAGTACTTC. Encoded protein: CAIRGTSGYHYEQYF.

V and J are TRBV2 and TRBJ2-1, with 14 bases identical to TRBD2. The germline CDR1 and CDR2 sequences are SNHLY and FYNNEI. Trimming at V came to 10 bases and at J to 0 bases, leaving 17 bases not matched to a gene. The CDR3 totals 20 residues. Written as DNA, the CDR3 is TGTGCCACACTAATATCAGGGACTAGCGGGGGTGACTACTCCTACAATGAGCAGTTCTTC. Protein product: CATLISGTSGGDYSYNEQFF.

V gene TRBV28 combines with J gene TRBJ2-3; D is uncertain. Looked up from germline, CDR1 is MDHEN and CDR2 is SYDVKM. V gave up 3 bases and J gave up 6 bases, with 7 bases separating them. This CDR3 is built from 12 residues. CDR3 DNA: TGTGCCAGCAGTTTCGTACAGGATACGCAGTATTTT. Translated: CASSFVQDTQYF.

The chain has TRBV29-1 and TRBJ2-5; D gene ambiguous. There are 12 residues in the CDR3. CDR1 and CDR2 (germline): SQVTM, ANQGSEA. Trimming pared 5 bases from V and 5 bases from J, leaving 12 bases between. The chain's CDR3 is CSVFQVRETQYF. Here the CDR3 DNA reads TGCAGCGTTTTCCAGGTCAGGGAGACCCAGTACTTC.

This clone appeared a few times. This same CDR3 is encoded by further DNA sequences in the sample. The CDR3 here is CASSLSGGNTEAFF. In nucleotides, the CDR3 is TGTGCCAGCAGTTTATCTGGGGGGAACACTGAAGCTTTCTTT. This sequence joins TRBV27 and TRBJ1-1, with a possible D match to TRBD1 (5 bases). Trimming shortened V by 0 bases and J by 1 base, and 6 bases separated the two germline ends. The CDR3 is made up of 14 amino acids. CDR1 is MNHEY and CDR2 is SMNVEV in the germline V gene (reference sequence).